Below, 13 T cell receptor beta chains from the same sample are listed, as sequenced in a study of cytomegalovirus exposure and HLA in healthy donors. In the PCR, 60 Vbeta and 13 Jbeta primers were used. Libraries were prepared by immunoSEQ multiplex PCR; TCRdb keeps only in-frame clonotypes and omits some of them. The repertoire consists of 200,000 to 250,000 clones, with around 89% occurring once and the leading ten covering 1%. Sequencing was carried out using PBMCs. The receptors stem from a woman under 30 in good health and CMV-seronegative.

The chain is built from TRBV2 and TRBJ2-7, with 7 bases lining up with TRBD2. The CDR3 consists of 15 residues. Germline CDR1 SNHLY, CDR2 FYNNEI. The junction had 15 bases not matched to a gene; V was cut back by 6 bases and J by 7 bases. The CDR3 here is CASRPPGLKIGEQYF. The CDR3 nucleotides are TGTGCCAGCAGGCCACCGGGACTAAAAATAGGGGAGCAGTACTTC.

The chain combines TRBV27 with TRBJ2-1; 7 bases are a match to TRBD2. This CDR3 has 17 amino acids. Germline V CDR1 and CDR2: MNHEY, SMNVEV (reference sequence). Trimming removed 0 bases from V and 10 bases from J; junction bases left unmatched: 15. In DNA form, the CDR3 reads TGTGCCAGCAGTTTATCGCGGGGGACCCCTAAGCGCAGCGAGCAGTTCTTC. This codes for CASSLSRGTPKRSEQFF.

The J gene is TRBJ1-2, the V gene TRBV4-1; D unresolved. Trimming removed 7 bases from V and 4 bases from J, with 19 bases in between. Germline CDR1 reads MGHRA; CDR2 reads YSYEKL. The CDR3 has 15 residues. In nucleotides, the CDR3 is TGCGCCAGCAACACAAGACCCGGCGGACTCTATGGCTACACCTTC. Protein product: CASNTRPGGLYGYTF.

The V and J genes are TRBV6-1 and TRBJ2-3; D might be TRBD2 (6 bases). Germline CDR1 is MNHNS and CDR2 is SASEGT. Trimming removed 6 bases from V and 2 bases from J, with 9 bases in between. CDR3 length: 13 residues. CDR3 loop: CASRSGDTDTQYF. The CDR3 coding sequence is TGTGCCAGCAGGTCGGGGGACACAGATACGCAGTATTTT.

This chain joins TRBV5-1 and TRBJ2-3; 9 nucleotides agree with TRBD1. CDR1 and CDR2 from the germline V gene are SGHRS and YFSETQ. V shed 4 bases and J 1 base; nucleotides not matched to a gene: 4. The CDR3 contains 15 residues. The CDR3 region has the DNA TGCGCCAGCAGCACCGGGACAGGGCGCACAGATACGCAGTATTTT. This encodes CASSTGTGRTDTQYF.

J is TRBJ1-4 and V is TRBV7-9; the D gene is possibly TRBD1 (6 bases). There are 16 residues in the CDR3. V was clipped by 2 bases and J by 0 bases, with 10 bases between them. The germline gives CDR1 SEHNR, CDR2 FQNEAQ (reference sequence). The DNA of the CDR3 is TGTGCCAGCAGCTTACCAGGGGCGTCAACTAATGAAAAACTGTTTTTT. It specifies CASSLPGASTNEKLFF.

The rearrangement uses TRBV7-2 and TRBJ2-3, with a possible D match to TRBD2 (5 bases). This CDR3 is 16 amino acids long. Germline V gene lookup returns CDR1 SGHTA and CDR2 FQGNSA. Trimming removed 3 bases at V and 1 base at J, with 14 bases between. CDR3 DNA sequence: TGTGCCAGCAGCTTCGGACCTGGGCGGGGCACAGATACGCAGTATTTT. Translation gives CASSFGPGRGTDTQYF.

This chain links TRBV7-9 with TRBJ2-1; possibly TRBD2 for D (6 bases). Germline V lookup: CDR1 SEHNR, CDR2 FQNEAQ (reference sequence). V lost 0 bases, J lost 0 bases, and 15 bases lay in between. CDR3 length: 18 residues. CDR3 nucleotides: TGTGCCAGCAGCTTAGCGGTCTTAGCGGATAGCTCCTACAATGAGCAGTTCTTC. The encoded protein is CASSLAVLADSSYNEQFF.

The genes are TRBV29-1 and TRBJ2-7; 7 bases agree with TRBD2. Germline V CDR1 and CDR2: SQVTM, ANQGSEA. This CDR3 has 13 residues. The V gene end was trimmed by 5 bases and the J gene end by 3 bases; junction bases not matched to a gene: 7. CDR3 protein: CSVWVGGDYEQYF. The CDR3 DNA sequence: TGCAGCGTTTGGGTTGGGGGGGACTACGAGCAGTACTTC.

The chain couples TRBV7-9 to TRBJ2-1; 13 nucleotides align to TRBD2. V gave up 10 bases and J gave up 8 bases; unmatched junction bases: 14. Germline V gene data show CDR1 as SEHNR and CDR2 as FQNEAQ (reference sequence). The CDR3 has 16 amino acids. CDR3 protein: CATWDQTSGRYHEQFF. Written as DNA, the CDR3 is TGTGCCACCTGGGATCAGACTAGCGGGAGGTACCATGAGCAGTTCTTC.

This sequence joins TRBV2 and TRBJ1-2, with D possibly TRBD1 on 6 matching bases. Per the germline V gene, CDR1 is SNHLY and CDR2 is FYNNEI. The V end lost 6 bases, the J end lost 2 bases, and 16 bases lay between the germline ends. The CDR3 loop spans 15 amino acids. The CDR3, as DNA: TGTGCCAGCAGCCAACCCCTGGACAGAAACTATGGCTACACCTTC. Translating it yields CASSQPLDRNYGYTF.

This rearrangement joins TRBV13 to TRBJ2-1; 12 positions match TRBD2. The J segment lost 2 bases and the V segment lost 2 bases, leaving 4 bases of the junction unmatched. Germline CDR1 PRHDT, CDR2 FYEKMQ (reference sequence). The CDR3 has 17 residues. In DNA form, the CDR3 reads TGTGCCAGCAGCTTAAGACTAGCGGGAGCCACCTACAATGAGCAGTTCTTC. This sequence encodes CASSLRLAGATYNEQFF. Full variable domain (remainder filled in from reference TRBV13 and TRBJ2-1): AAGVIQSPRHLIKEKRETATLKCYPIPRHDTVYWYQQGPGQDPQFLISFYEKMQSDKGSIPDRFSAQQFSDYHSELNMSSLELGDSALYFCASSLRLAGATYNEQFFGPGTRLTVL.

This chain joins TRBV7-6 and TRBJ2-1; no clear D. The CDR3 length is 12 residues. Germline-derived CDR1 and CDR2 are SGHVS and FNYEAQ. V shed 5 bases and J shed 8 bases, with 10 bases lying between them. The CDR3 here is CASSPMFYEQFF. The DNA of the CDR3 is TGTGCCAGCAGCCCTATGTTTTATGAGCAGTTCTTC.